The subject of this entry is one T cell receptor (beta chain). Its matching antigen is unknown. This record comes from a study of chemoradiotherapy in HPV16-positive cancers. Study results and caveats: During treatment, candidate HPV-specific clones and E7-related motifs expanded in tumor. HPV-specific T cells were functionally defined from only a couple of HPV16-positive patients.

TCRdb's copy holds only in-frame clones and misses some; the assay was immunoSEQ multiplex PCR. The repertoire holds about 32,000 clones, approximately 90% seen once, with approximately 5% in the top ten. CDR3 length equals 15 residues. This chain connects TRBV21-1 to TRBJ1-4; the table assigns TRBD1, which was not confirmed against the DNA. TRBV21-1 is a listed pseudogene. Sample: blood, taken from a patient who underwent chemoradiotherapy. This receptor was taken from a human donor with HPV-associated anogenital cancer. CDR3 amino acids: CASSNRDRVGEKLFF. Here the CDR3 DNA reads TGTGCCAGCAGCAACCGGGACAGGGTGGGTGAAAAACTGTTTTTT.